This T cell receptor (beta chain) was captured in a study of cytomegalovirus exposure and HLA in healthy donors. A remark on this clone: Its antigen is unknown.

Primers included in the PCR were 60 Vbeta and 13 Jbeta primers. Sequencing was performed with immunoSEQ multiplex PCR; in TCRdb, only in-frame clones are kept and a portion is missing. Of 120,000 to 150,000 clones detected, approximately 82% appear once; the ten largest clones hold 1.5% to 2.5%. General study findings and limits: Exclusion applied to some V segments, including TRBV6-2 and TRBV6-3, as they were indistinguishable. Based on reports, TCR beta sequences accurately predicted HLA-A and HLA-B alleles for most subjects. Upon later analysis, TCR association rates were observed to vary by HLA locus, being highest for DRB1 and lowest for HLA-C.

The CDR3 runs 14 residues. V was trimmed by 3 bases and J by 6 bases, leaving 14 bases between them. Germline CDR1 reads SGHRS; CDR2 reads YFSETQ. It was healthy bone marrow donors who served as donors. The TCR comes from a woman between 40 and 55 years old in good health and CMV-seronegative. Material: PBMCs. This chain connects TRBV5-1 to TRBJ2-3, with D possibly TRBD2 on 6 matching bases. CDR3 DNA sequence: TGCGCCAGCAGCTCCGGGGGAGTGGGTGATACGCAGTATTTT. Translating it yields CASSSGGVGDTQYF.